Listed below are T cell receptor beta chains from one sample, sequenced in a study of response to subunit inactivated influenza vaccine. TCRdb called the RT-PCR reads again in MiXCR, with one record for every CDR3 protein. The profile covers 500,000 to 600,000 distinct CDR3 sequences, with 7.6% appearing a single time and 10% to 15% taken by the ten largest. The material sequenced was PBMCs from blood, taken roughly 24 months after vaccination. These receptors were taken from a man between 50 and 69 years old who received an inactivated influenza vaccine. The CDR3 runs from the conserved cysteine through the conserved F or W. Each record gives: clone size, J gene, D gene, V gene, CDR3 DNA, CDR3 protein. A D gene is named only where the DNA matches it firmly. Clone size is not always given. Where it is, it says once, few, many or a class for expanded clones.

NA TRBJ2-1 TRBD2 TRBV7-2 TGTGCCAGCAGCTTAGCGAGGCTAGCGGGGGGGGAAAATACAATGAGGCAGTTCTTC CASSLARLAGGENTMRQFF
many TRBJ2-5 TRBD2 TRBV20-1 TGCAGTGCTAGATCCTATATAGAGAGCGGGAGGGCCCGAGAGACCCAGTACTTC CSARSYIESGRARETQYF
many TRBJ2-1 TRBD2 TRBV20-1 TGCAGTGCTAGTGACGCTAGCGGGGCTAATGAGCAGTTCTTC CSASDASGANEQFF
few TRBJ2-7 NA TRBV10-3 TGTGCCACCCAAGCGAGGGGCGGGTACGAGCAGTACTTC CATQARGGYEQYF
NA TRBJ2-7 TRBD1 TRBV5-1 TGCGCCAGCGCCTACCGGGACAGGGGATACGAGCAGTACTTC CASAYRDRGYEQYF
many TRBJ1-1 NA TRBV5-1 TGCGCCAGCAGGCTCCAGGATTCCACTGAAGCTTTCTTT CASRLQDSTEAFF
many TRBJ2-7 NA TRBV4-2 TGTGCCAGCAGCCAAGTAACCGGGGGCCCCTACGAGCAGTACTTC CASSQVTGGPYEQYF
NA TRBJ2-1 NA TRBV27 TGTGCCAGCAGTGCCGCCGGGACACTCTACAATGAGCAGTTCTTC CASSAAGTLYNEQFF
few TRBJ2-3 NA TRBV4-3 TGCGCCAGCAGCCAAGAGTTGCGGAGCCACACAGATACGCAGTATTTT CASSQELRSHTDTQYF
few TRBJ2-3 NA TRBV7-2 TGTGCCAGCAGCTTAGGGGCTACAGGCACAGATACGCAGTATTTT CASSLGATGTDTQYF
NA TRBJ1-5 NA TRBV20-1 TGCAGTGCGTGGGGACTGTATAGCAATCAGCCCCAGCATTTT CSAWGLYSNQPQHF
NA TRBJ2-1 TRBD2 TRBV4-1 TGCGCCAGCAGCCGCCCCGGGACTAGCGGGGTAAATGAGCAGTTCTTC CASSRPGTSGVNEQFF
NA TRBJ1-6 NA TRBV10-3 TGTGCCATCAGTGACGGGACCTGGTCCCTCCACTTT CAISDGTWSLHF
few TRBJ1-5 TRBD1 TRBV28 TGTGCCAGCAGTCCCGACAGGGGGGATCAGCCCCAGCATTTT CASSPDRGDQPQHF
many TRBJ2-2 TRBD2 TRBV5-1 TGCGCCAGCAGCTTGGGCGGGGGTCTTACCGGGGAGCTGTTTTTT CASSLGGGLTGELFF
NA TRBJ2-2 NA TRBV21-1 TGTGCCAGCAGCAAAAGGAACACCGGGGAGCTGTTTTTT CASSKRNTGELFF
few TRBJ2-3 TRBD2 TRBV29-1 TGCAGCGTTGAAGATCCTAGCGGGAGAAGACCAGATACGCAGTATTTT CSVEDPSGRRPDTQYF
NA TRBJ2-5 TRBD2 TRBV11-2 TGTGCCAGCAGCTCAATTCTAGCGGGGGTGGGAGAGACCCAGTACTTC CASSSILAGVGETQYF